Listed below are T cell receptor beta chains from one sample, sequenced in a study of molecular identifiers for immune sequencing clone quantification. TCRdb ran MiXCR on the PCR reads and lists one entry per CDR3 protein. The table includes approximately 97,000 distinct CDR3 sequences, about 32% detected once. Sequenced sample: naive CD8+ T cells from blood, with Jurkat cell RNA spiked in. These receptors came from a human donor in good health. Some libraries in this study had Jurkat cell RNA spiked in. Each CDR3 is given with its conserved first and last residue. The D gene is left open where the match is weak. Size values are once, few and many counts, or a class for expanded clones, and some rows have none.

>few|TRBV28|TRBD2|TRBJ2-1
CASTTVAGGGEQFF
TGTGCCAGCACCACCGTAGCGGGGGGGGGTGAGCAGTTCTTC
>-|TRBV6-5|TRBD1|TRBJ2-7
CASSYRDRRYEQYF
TGTGCCAGCAGTTACCGGGACAGGAGGTACGAGCAGTACTTC
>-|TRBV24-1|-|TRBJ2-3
CASADGPDTQYF
TGTGCCTCCGCAGACGGACCAGATACGCAGTATTTT
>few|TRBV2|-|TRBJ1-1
CASSGKSQGAEAFF
TGTGCCAGCAGTGGTAAGAGTCAGGGCGCTGAAGCTTTCTTT
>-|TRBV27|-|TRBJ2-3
CASSPSRSTDTQYF
TGTGCCAGCAGTCCCTCTAGAAGCACAGATACGCAGTATTTT
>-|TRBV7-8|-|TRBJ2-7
CASSLGGGWPLSPEQYF
TGTGCCAGCAGCTTAGGGGGCGGGTGGCCGCTGAGTCCCGAGCAGTACTTC
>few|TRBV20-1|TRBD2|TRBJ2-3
CSARGAGVTPDTQYF
TGCAGTGCCCGGGGAGCGGGAGTGACCCCAGATACGCAGTATTTT
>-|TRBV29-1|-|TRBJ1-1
CSVSQALTEAIF
TGCAGCGTTTCACAGGCTCTCACTGAAGCTATCTTT
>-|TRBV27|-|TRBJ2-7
CASSPMSDRAYSLLYEQYF
TGTGCCAGCAGTCCCATGTCCGACAGAGCCTACTCCTTGCTATACGAGCAGTACTTC
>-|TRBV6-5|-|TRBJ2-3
CASSLRSSDTQYF
TGTGCCAGCAGTTTGCGGAGTTCAGATACGCAGTATTTT
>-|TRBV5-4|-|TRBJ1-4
CASSLGAATNEKLFF
TGTGCCAGCAGCTTGGGCGCTGCAACTAATGAAAAACTGTTTTTT
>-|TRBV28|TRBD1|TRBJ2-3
CASSEQGQGDTQYF
TGTGCCAGCAGTGAACAGGGACAGGGAGATACGCAGTATTTT
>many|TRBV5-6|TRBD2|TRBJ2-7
CASSLELAAYEQYF
TGTGCCAGCAGCTTGGAACTAGCGGCCTACGAGCAGTACTTC
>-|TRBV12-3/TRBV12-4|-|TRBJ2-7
CASSPMFYEQYF
TGTGCCAGCAGTCCCATGTTCTACGAGCAGTACTTC
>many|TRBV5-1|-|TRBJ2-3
CASSPPDSYTDTQYF
TGCGCCAGCAGCCCGCCGGACAGCTACACAGATACGCAGTATTTT
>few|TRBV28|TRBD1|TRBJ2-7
CASSPREGGFYEQYF
TGTGCCAGCAGTCCCCGTGAAGGGGGCTTCTACGAGCAGTACTTC
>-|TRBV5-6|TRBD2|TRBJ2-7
CASSLKREGREQYF
TGTGCCAGCAGCTTGAAGCGGGAGGGCCGGGAGCAGTACTTC
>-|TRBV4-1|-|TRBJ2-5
CASSQKRGEWETQYF
TGCGCCAGCAGCCAAAAGAGAGGGGAATGGGAGACCCAGTACTTC
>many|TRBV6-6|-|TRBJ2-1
CASSYSSSYNEQFF
TGTGCCAGCAGTTACTCGAGCTCCTACAATGAGCAGTTCTTC
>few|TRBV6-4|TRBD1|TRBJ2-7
CARKPLSGTGRYEQYF
TGTGCCAGGAAGCCACTGTCCGGGACAGGTCGGTACGAGCAGTACTTC
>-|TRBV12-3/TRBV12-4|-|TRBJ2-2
CASAITGELFF
TGTGCCAGCGCCATCACCGGGGAGCTGTTTTTT
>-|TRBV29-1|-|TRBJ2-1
CSVHREFVLHEQFF
TGCAGCGTTCACCGGGAGTTTGTACTTCATGAGCAGTTCTTC
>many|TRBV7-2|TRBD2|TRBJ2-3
CASSLVIAGFTDTQYF
TGTGCCAGCAGCTTAGTAATAGCGGGATTCACAGATACGCAGTATTTT
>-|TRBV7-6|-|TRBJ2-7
CASSSRAGYEQYF
TGTGCCAGCAGCTCCCGGGCAGGGTACGAGCAGTACTTC
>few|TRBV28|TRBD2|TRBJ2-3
CASHRLGLAGDRTDTQYF
TGTGCCAGCCACCGCCTCGGACTAGCGGGAGATCGTACAGATACGCAGTATTTT
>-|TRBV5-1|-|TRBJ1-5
CASSTGAGQPQHF
TGCGCCAGTAGCACGGGGGCTGGCCAGCCCCAGCATTTT
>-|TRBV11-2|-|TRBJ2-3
CASSFRPLTDTQYF
TGTGCCAGCAGCTTTCGGCCTCTCACAGATACGCAGTATTTT
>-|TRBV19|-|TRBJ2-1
CASRKLSRWDGQFF
TGTGCCAGTAGGAAATTGTCTAGATGGGATGGGCAGTTCTTC
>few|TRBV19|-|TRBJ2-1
CASSIDYNEQFF
TGTGCCAGTAGTATAGATTACAATGAGCAGTTCTTC
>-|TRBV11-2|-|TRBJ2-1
CASSLFGNEQFF
TGTGCCAGCAGCTTATTCGGTAATGAGCAGTTCTTC
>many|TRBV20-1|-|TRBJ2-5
CSARDQGGEETQYF
TGCAGTGCTAGAGATCAGGGGGGGGAAGAGACCCAGTACTTC
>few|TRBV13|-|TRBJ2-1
CASSSGRVRHNEQFF
TGTGCCAGCAGCTCGGGACGTGTCCGTCACAATGAGCAGTTCTTC
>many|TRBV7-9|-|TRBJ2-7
CASSVGGDEQYF
TGTGCCAGCAGCGTGGGGGGCGACGAGCAGTACTTC
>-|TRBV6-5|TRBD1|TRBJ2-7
CASSLTGTATYEQYF
TGTGCCAGCAGTTTGACCGGGACAGCAACCTACGAGCAGTACTTC
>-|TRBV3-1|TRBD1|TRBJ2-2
CASSPTGARELFF
TGTGCCAGCAGCCCAACAGGGGCCCGGGAGCTGTTTTTT
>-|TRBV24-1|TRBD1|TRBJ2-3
CATSDLQPGQFNTDSQYF
TGCGCCACCAGTGATTTGCAACCGGGACAGTTTAACACAGATTCGCAGTACTTT
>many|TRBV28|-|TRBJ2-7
CASSFHGSYEQYF
TGTGCCAGCAGTTTCCACGGATCCTACGAGCAGTACTTC
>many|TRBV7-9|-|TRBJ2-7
CASTNRYEQYF
TGTGCCAGCACCAACCGGTACGAGCAGTACTTC
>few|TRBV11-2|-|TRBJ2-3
CASSLDWRNTDTQYF
TGTGCCAGCAGCTTAGATTGGCGCAACACAGATACGCAGTATTTT
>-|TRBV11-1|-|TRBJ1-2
CASSLGDGDYGYTF
TGTGCCAGCAGCTTAGGGGATGGAGACTATGGCTACACCTTC
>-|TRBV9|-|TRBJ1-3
CASSVVSGNTIHF
TGTGCCAGCAGCGTAGTTTCTGGAAACACCATACATTTT
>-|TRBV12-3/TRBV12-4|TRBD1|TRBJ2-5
CASSILTGAGKTQYF
TGTGCCAGCAGTATCCTGACAGGGGCGGGGAAGACCCAGTACTTC
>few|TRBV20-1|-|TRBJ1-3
CSAPPADASGNTIYF
TGCAGTGCTCCCCCCGCGGACGCCTCTGGAAACACCATATATTTT
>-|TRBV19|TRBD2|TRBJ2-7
CASSNPGTSVSYEQYF
TGTGCCAGTAGTAACCCCGGGACTAGCGTCTCCTACGAGCAGTACTTC
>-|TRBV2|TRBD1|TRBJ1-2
CARRDSYGYTF
TGTGCCAGGAGGGACAGCTATGGCTACACCTTC
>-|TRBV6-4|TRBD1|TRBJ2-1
CASSPVGTGATEQFF
TGTGCCAGCAGTCCCGTCGGGACAGGGGCGACTGAGCAGTTCTTC
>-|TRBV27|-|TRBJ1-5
CASKDGNQPQHF
TGTGCCAGCAAGGACGGGAATCAGCCCCAGCATTTT
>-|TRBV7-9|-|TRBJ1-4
CASSLAPTTIEKLLF
TGTGCCAGCAGCTTAGCGCCAACTACAATCGAAAAACTGTTATTT
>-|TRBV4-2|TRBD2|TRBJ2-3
CASSQAVLARADTQYF
TGTGCCAGCAGCCAAGCGGTACTAGCGAGGGCAGATACGCAGTATTTT
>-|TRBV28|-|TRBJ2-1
CASSLLRGYDDQFF
TGTGCCAGCAGTTTATTGAGGGGGTACGATGACCAGTTCTTC
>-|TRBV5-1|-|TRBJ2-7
CASSLAMAWEQYF
TGCGCCAGCAGCTTGGCCATGGCGTGGGAGCAGTACTTC
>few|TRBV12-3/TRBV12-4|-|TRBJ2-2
CASSSIQGRNTGELFF
TGTGCCAGCAGTTCAATCCAGGGGAGGAACACCGGGGAGCTGTTTTTT
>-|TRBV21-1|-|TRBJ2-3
CASSKDSATDTQYF
TGTGCCAGCAGCAAGGACAGCGCCACAGATACGCAGTATTTT
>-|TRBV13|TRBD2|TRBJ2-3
CASSSPRGGRTETQYF
TGTGCCAGCAGCTCCCCGCGGGGGGGGCGCACAGAAACGCAGTATTTT
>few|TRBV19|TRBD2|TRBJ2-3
CASSSWTSVPTDTQYF
TGTGCCAGTAGTTCGTGGACTAGCGTCCCCACAGATACGCAGTATTTT
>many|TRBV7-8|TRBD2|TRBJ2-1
CASSPTGTSNFF
TGTGCCAGCAGCCCCACCGGGACTAGCAATTTCTTC
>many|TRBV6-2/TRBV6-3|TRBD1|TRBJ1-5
CASTDRMNQPQHF
TGTGCCAGCACGGACAGGATGAATCAGCCCCAGCATTTT
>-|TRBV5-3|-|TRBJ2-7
CTSRPSWGASYEQYF
TGCACCAGCAGGCCCTCGTGGGGGGCTTCCTACGAGCAGTACTTC
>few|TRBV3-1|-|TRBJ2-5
CASSQTAGQETQYF
TGTGCCAGCAGCCAAACCGCCGGCCAAGAGACCCAGTACTTC